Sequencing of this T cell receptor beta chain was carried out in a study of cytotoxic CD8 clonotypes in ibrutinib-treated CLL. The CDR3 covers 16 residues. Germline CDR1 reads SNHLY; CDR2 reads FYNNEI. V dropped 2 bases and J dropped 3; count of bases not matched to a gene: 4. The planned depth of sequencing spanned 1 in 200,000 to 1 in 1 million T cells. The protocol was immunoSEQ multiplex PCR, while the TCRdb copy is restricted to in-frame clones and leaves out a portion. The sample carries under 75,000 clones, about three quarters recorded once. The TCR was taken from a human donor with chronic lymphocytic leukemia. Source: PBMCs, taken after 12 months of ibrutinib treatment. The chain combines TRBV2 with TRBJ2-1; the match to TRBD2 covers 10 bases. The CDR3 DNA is TGTGCCAGCAGTGAATTGGCTAGCGGGGGCTACAATGAGCAGTTCTTC. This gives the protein CASSELASGGYNEQFF.